This T cell receptor beta chain was sequenced for a study of blood T cell repertoires in COVID-19. The overall study: Material from acute and convalescent COVID-19 was sourced from the United States, Italy and Spain. The analysed material was cDNA or gDNA that came from T cells, B-cell-depleted T cells, or PBMCs.

Clones were sequenced by immunoSEQ multiplex PCR, and TCRdb holds only the in-frame ones, with some missing. The sample carries about 150,000 clones, 75% to 90% recorded once. With 5 bases removed from V and 8 bases from J, the gap between germline ends came to 13 bases. Germline V gene sequence: CDR1 MDHEN, CDR2 SYDVKM. The CDR3 totals 14 residues. The receptor comes from a woman aged 60 to 75 with active COVID-19. The source material was peripheral blood. V and J are TRBV28 and TRBJ1-6, with D maybe TRBD1 (5 bases). Here the CDR3 reads CASSPGGSHSPLHF. Here the CDR3 DNA reads TGTGCCAGCAGTCCCGGGGGATCGCATTCACCCCTCCACTTT.